The 2 T cell receptor beta chains below were found in one sample sequenced in a study of blood T cell repertoires in COVID-19. Assay used: immunoSEQ multiplex PCR; TCRdb lists only in-frame clones, some missing. The sample carries about 400,000 clones, roughly 88% recorded once. The sequenced material came from PBMCs or T cells enriched from blood (not recorded which). These TCRs come from a woman between 40 and 55 years old with acute COVID-19.

The V and J genes are TRBV12-2 and TRBJ1-1. TRBV12-2 is labeled a pseudogene. The CDR3 spans 15 residues. This CDR3 is CASRPTTLRDTEAFF. CDR3 coding DNA: TGTGCAAGTCGCCCCACGACCCTGAGGGACACTGAAGCTTTCTTT.

This sequence joins TRBV3-1 (or the pseudogene TRBV3-2) and TRBJ2-1; D is possibly TRBD2 (6 bases). This CDR3 comprises 15 residues. Trimming pared 1 base from V and 4 bases from J, leaving 11 bases between. Germline CDR1 and CDR2: LGHDT and YNNKEL (reference sequence). CDR3 coding DNA: TGTGCCAGCAGCCAAGGGGACTGGGAATACAATGAGCAGTTCTTC. This codes for CASSQGDWEYNEQFF.